Listed here are 20 T cell receptor beta chains from one sample, sequenced in a study of T cell changes during pregnancy in multiple sclerosis. The table came from immunoSEQ multiplex PCR; TCRdb's copy has only in-frame clones and leaves some out. Here the sample spans about 69,000 clones, under 95% being singletons. This sample comprised peripheral blood, obtained in the third trimester of pregnancy. The receptors derive from a female donor with multiple sclerosis, enrolled in a pregnancy study.

The rearrangement joins TRBV10-1 to TRBJ2-1; 8 nucleotides match TRBD1. The CDR3 extends over 15 amino acids. V gave up 4 bases and J gave up 7 bases; unmatched junction bases: 9. Looked up from germline, CDR1 is WNHNN and CDR2 is SYGVQD (reference sequence). Written as DNA, the CDR3 is TGCGCCAGCAGTGGGACAGGGAGTTTTAAGAATGAGCAGTTCTTC. This translates into CASSGTGSFKNEQFF.

The rearrangement joins TRBV5-1 to TRBJ1-1, with no clear D. Per the germline V gene, CDR1 is SGHRS and CDR2 is YFSETQ. CDR3 length: 13 amino acids. Trimming took 0 bases from V and 0 from J, leaving 3 bases between them. CDR3 sequence reads: CASSLDMNTEAFF. The CDR3 bases are TGCGCCAGCAGCTTGGATATGAACACTGAAGCTTTCTTT. The entire variable domain, with the rest obtained from reference TRBV5-1 and TRBJ1-1, is as follows: KAGVTQTPRYLIKTRGQQVTLSCSPISGHRSVSWYQQTPGQGLQFLFEYFSETQRNKGNFPGRFSGRQFSNSRSEMNVSTLELGDSALYLCASSLDMNTEAFFGQGTRLTVV.

The chain has TRBV9 and TRBJ1-3, with 7 bases that match TRBD1. Germline CDR1 and CDR2: SGDLS and YYNGEE. The J segment lost 4 bases and the V segment lost 5 bases, leaving 18 bases of the junction unmatched. There are 18 residues in the CDR3. Here the CDR3 DNA reads TGTGCCAGCAGTGCCGGTACAGGGGCTGAGCTCGGCGGAAACACCATATATTTT. This sequence encodes CASSAGTGAELGGNTIYF. Complete variable domain (other parts from reference TRBV9 and TRBJ1-3): DSGVTQTPKHLITATGQRVTLRCSPRSGDLSVYWYQQSLDQGLQFLIQYYNGEERAKGNILERFSAQQFPDLHSELNLSSLELGDSALYFCASSAGTGAELGGNTIYFGEGSWLTVV.

This chain uses TRBV7-2 with TRBJ2-2; 9 nucleotides agree with TRBD2. This CDR3 region has 19 residues. Germline V gene data show CDR1 as SGHTA and CDR2 as FQGNSA. J gave up 4 bases and V 2 bases, and 14 bases lay outside the gene matches. The CDR3, as DNA: TGTGCCAGCAGCTTATCTTATCGCCCCAGCGGGGGGTCCACCGGGGAGCTGTTTTTT. Protein product: CASSLSYRPSGGSTGELFF.

J is TRBJ1-1 and V is TRBV4-1; TRBD1 matches 7 bases. V was pared by 2 bases and J by 4 bases, with 7 bases of the junction left unmatched. This CDR3 has 15 residues. CDR1 is MGHRA and CDR2 is YSYEKL in the germline V gene. The CDR3 spells CASSQYQGQSTEAFF. DNA for the CDR3: TGCGCCAGCAGCCAATACCAGGGACAGAGCACTGAAGCTTTCTTT.

The chain uses TRBV6-5 and TRBJ1-2; D ambiguous. The germline V gene has CDR1 MNHEY and CDR2 SVGAGI. The CDR3 has 16 residues. The V and J ends lost 0 bases and 1 base respectively, with 12 bases between them. CDR3 amino acids: CASSYSIGEINYGYTF. The CDR3 DNA follows: TGTGCCAGCAGTTACTCGATCGGGGAAATTAACTATGGCTACACCTTC.

This chain joins TRBV12-2 and TRBJ2-7; TRBD1 was called by the table and not checked on the DNA. TRBV12-2 is termed a pseudogene. CDR3 length equals 16 residues. The CDR3 nucleotides are TGTGCAAGTCGCTTAGGAGTAGGGGACAGATCCTACGAGCAGTACTTC. Translation: CASRLGVGDRSYEQYF.

The rearrangement joins TRBV28 to TRBJ1-1; TRBD1 agrees at 8 bases. The CDR3 runs to 15 residues. V lost 4 bases, J lost 0 bases, and 4 bases stayed unmatched. Germline V gene lookup returns CDR1 MDHEN and CDR2 SYDVKM. This CDR3 reads CASSWTGRVNTEAFF. Written as DNA, the CDR3 is TGTGCCAGCAGTTGGACAGGGAGGGTGAACACTGAAGCTTTCTTT.

V is TRBV10-3 and J is TRBJ2-1; maybe TRBD2 (6 bases). The V gene lost 8 bases and the J gene lost 0 bases, with 23 bases spanning the gap. CDR3 size: 18 residues. The V gene's germline CDR1 is ENHRY and CDR2 SYGVKD. The CDR3 coding sequence is TGTGCCATCGGGGGGACTGCCAAAGAACCCTCCTCCTACAATGAGCAGTTCTTC. Protein sequence: CAIGGTAKEPSSYNEQFF.

This clone was picked up a small number of times. The chain has TRBV6-1 and TRBJ1-4; D remains ambiguous. Germline CDR1 MNHNS, CDR2 SASEGT. This CDR3 is built from 15 residues. V lost 4 bases and J 0 bases, leaving 9 bases between the germline ends. This CDR3 is CASSVGPATNEKLFF. As DNA, the CDR3 is TGTGCCAGCAGTGTGGGCCCCGCAACTAATGAAAAACTGTTTTTT.

The chain links TRBV29-1 to TRBJ2-1; D is undetermined. The CDR3 is 12 amino acids. Trimming left V 4 bases short and J 0 bases short, with 4 bases between. The V gene's germline CDR1 is SQVTM and CDR2 ANQGSEA. The CDR3 region is CSVVSSYNEQFF. In DNA form, the CDR3 reads TGCAGCGTTGTCAGCTCCTACAATGAGCAGTTCTTC.

This chain uses TRBV6-5 with TRBJ1-3; D may be TRBD1 (5 bases). The CDR3 consists of 14 residues. V lost 8 bases, J lost 0 bases, and 11 bases lay in between. Germline lookup yields CDR1 MNHEY and CDR2 SVGAGI. Here the CDR3 DNA reads TGTGCCAGCCGCAGGGCGCACTCTGGAAACACCATATATTTT. This gives the protein CASRRAHSGNTIYF.

The chain links TRBV4-3 to TRBJ2-7, with a tentative D call TRBD2 (6 bases). CDR3 size: 13 residues. V dropped 4 bases and J dropped 7 bases, with 14 bases sitting between them. In germline, CDR1 is LGHNA, CDR2 YSLEER. CDR3 amino acids: CASSRHGAGEQYF. CDR3 DNA: TGCGCCAGCAGCCGGCACGGCGCGGGGGAGCAGTACTTC.

This chain uses TRBV29-1 with TRBJ2-7, with a tentative D call TRBD1 (5 bases). Germline V gene sequence: CDR1 SQVTM, CDR2 ANQGSEA. V lost 4 bases and J 3 bases, leaving 7 bases between the germline ends. The CDR3 contains 11 residues. CDR3 nucleotide sequence: TGCAGCGTTGGGGGCGACTACGAGCAGTACTTC. This codes for CSVGGDYEQYF.

This clone was detected a few times. V is TRBV30 and J is TRBJ2-7; 9 positions match TRBD1. V gave up 0 bases and J gave up 9 bases; unmatched junction bases: 3. Germline V gene sequence: CDR1 GTSNPN, CDR2 SVGIG (reference sequence). The CDR3 length is 12 residues. In nucleotides, the CDR3 is TGTGCCTGGAGTGTAGCACAGGGGGCGCAGTACTTC. Protein product: CAWSVAQGAQYF.

The V and J genes are TRBV5-4 and TRBJ2-1, with 14 positions matching TRBD2. J was trimmed by 2 bases and V by 2 bases; bases with no gene match: 6. The CDR3 covers 18 residues. The germline gives CDR1 SGHNT, CDR2 YYREEE (reference sequence). CDR3 loop: CASSLFPTSGGAYNEQFF. As DNA, the CDR3 is TGTGCCAGCAGCTTATTCCCGACTAGCGGGGGGGCCTACAATGAGCAGTTCTTC.

The V gene is TRBV4-1, the J gene TRBJ1-1; D not certain. This CDR3 has 12 amino acids. Per germline, CDR1 MGHRA and CDR2 YSYEKL. Trimming left V 2 bases short and J 10 bases short, with 11 bases between. The chain's CDR3 is CASSQIHGGAFF. The CDR3 coding sequence is TGCGCCAGCAGCCAAATACATGGTGGAGCTTTCTTT.

The chain combines TRBV5-1 with TRBJ2-7; 7 bases line up with TRBD2. The CDR3 runs 16 residues. V dropped 1 base and J dropped 2; count of bases not matched to a gene: 9. The germline V gene has CDR1 SGHRS and CDR2 YFSETQ. As DNA, the CDR3 is TGCGCCAGCAGCTTGCCCAACGTAAGCGGGGCCTACGAGCAGTACTTC. This sequence encodes CASSLPNVSGAYEQYF.

The rearrangement joins TRBV2 to TRBJ2-7; 7 bases are shared with TRBD1. Germline CDR1 SNHLY, CDR2 FYNNEI. The CDR3 extends over 14 amino acids. J lost 2 bases, V lost 3 bases, and 4 bases had no gene match. CDR3 nucleotide sequence: TGTGCCAGCAGTGAGTCACAGGGGCCCTACGAGCAGTACTTC. This gives the protein CASSESQGPYEQYF. The variable domain in full, with the rest retrieved from reference TRBV2 and TRBJ2-7, is EPEVTQTPSHQVTQMGQEVILRCVPISNHLYFYWYRQILGQKVEFLVSFYNNEISEKSEIFDDQFSVERPDGSNFTLKIRSTKLEDSAMYFCASSESQGPYEQYFGPGTRLTVT.

The rearrangement links TRBV7-9 to TRBJ1-6; a possible D gene is TRBD1 (6 bases). The CDR3 has 15 residues. Germline V gene lookup returns CDR1 SEHNR and CDR2 FQNEAQ (reference sequence). V was clipped by 3 bases and J by 10 bases, with 16 bases between them. The CDR3 DNA is TGTGCCAGCAGCTTGGGTCGGAGGGGGGGCTCACCCCTCCACTTT. This translates into CASSLGRRGGSPLHF.